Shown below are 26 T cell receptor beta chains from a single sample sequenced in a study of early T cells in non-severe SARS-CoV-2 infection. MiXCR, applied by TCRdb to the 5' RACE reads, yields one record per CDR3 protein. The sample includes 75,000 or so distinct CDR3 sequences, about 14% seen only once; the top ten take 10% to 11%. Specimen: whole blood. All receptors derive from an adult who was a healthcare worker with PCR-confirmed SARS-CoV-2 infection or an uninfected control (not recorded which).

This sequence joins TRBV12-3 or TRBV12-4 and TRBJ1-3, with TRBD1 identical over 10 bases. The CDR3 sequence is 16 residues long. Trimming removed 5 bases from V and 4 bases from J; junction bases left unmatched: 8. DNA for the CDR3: TGTGCCAGCAGTACCACCGGGACAGGGGTGGGAAACACCATATATTTT. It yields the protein CASSTTGTGVGNTIYF.

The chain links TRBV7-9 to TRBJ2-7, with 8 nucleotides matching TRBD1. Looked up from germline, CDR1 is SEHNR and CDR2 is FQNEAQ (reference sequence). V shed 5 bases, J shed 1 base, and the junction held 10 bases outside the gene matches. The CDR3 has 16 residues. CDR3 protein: CASSRGQGGTSYEQYF. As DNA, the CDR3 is TGTGCCAGCAGCCGCGGACAGGGCGGAACGTCCTACGAGCAGTACTTC.

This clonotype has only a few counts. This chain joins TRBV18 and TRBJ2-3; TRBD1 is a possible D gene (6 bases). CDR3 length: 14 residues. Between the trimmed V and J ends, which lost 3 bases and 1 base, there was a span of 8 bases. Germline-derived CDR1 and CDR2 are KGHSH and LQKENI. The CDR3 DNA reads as TGTGCCAGCTCACCGAGACAGGGCACAGATACGCAGTATTTT. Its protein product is CASSPRQGTDTQYF.

This CDR3 reads CASSLVWQITDTQYF. The CDR3 nucleotides are TGTGCCAGCAGTTTGGTTTGGCAGATTACAGATACGCAGTATTTT. This rearrangement joins TRBV12-3 or TRBV12-4 to TRBJ2-3; D is ambiguous. The CDR3 totals 15 residues. V was cut by 3 bases and J by 3 bases, with 13 bases left in between.

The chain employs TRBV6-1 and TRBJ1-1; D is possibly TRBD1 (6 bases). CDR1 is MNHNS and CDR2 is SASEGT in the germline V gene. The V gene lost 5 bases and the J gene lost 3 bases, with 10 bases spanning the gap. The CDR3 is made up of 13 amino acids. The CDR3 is CASSQGKDTEAFF. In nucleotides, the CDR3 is TGTGCCAGCAGTCAGGGGAAGGACACTGAAGCTTTCTTT.

The CDR3 loop reads CASSFETAYNSPLHF. CDR3 nucleotide sequence: TGTGCCAGCAGTTTCGAGACAGCCTATAATTCACCCCTCCACTTT. V gene TRBV12-3 or TRBV12-4 combines with J gene TRBJ1-6; D possibly corresponds to TRBD1 (5 bases). Trimming took off 3 bases at V and 2 bases at J, with 8 bases between the two ends. CDR3 length equals 15 residues.

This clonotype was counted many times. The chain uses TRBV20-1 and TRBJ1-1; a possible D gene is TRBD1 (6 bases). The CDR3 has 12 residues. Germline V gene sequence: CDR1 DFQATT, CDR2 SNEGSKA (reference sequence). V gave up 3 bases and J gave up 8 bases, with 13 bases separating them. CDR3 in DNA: TGCAGTGCTAGTCGACTCGACAGGGAAGCTTTCTTT. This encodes CSASRLDREAFF.

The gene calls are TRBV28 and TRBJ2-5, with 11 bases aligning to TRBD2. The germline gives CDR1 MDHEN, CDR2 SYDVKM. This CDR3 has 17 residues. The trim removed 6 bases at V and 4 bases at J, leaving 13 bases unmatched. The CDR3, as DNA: TGTGCCAGCAGCACCGGGACTAGCGGAAGGAGGGGAGAGACCCAGTACTTC. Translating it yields CASSTGTSGRRGETQYF.

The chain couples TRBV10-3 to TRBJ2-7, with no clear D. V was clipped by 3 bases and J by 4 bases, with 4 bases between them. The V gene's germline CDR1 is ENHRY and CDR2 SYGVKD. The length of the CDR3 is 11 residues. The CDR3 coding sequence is TGTGCCATCAGTGAATATTACGAGCAGTACTTC. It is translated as CAISEYYEQYF.

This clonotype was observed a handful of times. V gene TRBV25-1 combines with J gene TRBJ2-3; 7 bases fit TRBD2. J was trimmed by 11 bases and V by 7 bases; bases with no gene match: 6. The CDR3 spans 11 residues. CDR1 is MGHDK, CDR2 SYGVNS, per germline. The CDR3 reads CASNLRGVQYF. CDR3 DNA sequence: TGTGCCAGCAACCTACGGGGGGTGCAGTATTTT.

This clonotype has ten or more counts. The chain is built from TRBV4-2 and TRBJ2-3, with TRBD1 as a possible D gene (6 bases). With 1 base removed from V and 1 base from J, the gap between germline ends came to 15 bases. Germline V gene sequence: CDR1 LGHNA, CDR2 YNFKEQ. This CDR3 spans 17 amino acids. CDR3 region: CASSQGLAGEGTDTQYF. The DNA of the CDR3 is TGTGCCAGCAGCCAAGGGTTGGCAGGGGAAGGCACAGATACGCAGTATTTT.

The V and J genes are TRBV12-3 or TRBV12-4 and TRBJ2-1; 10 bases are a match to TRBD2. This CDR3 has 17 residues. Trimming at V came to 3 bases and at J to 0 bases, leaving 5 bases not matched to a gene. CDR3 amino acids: CASSLASGGASYNEQFF. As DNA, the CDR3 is TGTGCCAGCAGTTTGGCTAGCGGGGGCGCCTCCTACAATGAGCAGTTCTTC.

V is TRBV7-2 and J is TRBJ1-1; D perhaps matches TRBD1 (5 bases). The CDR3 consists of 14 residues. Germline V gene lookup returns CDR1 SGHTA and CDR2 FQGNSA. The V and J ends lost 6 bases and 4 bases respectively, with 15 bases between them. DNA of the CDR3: TGTGCCAGCAGTTATCAGGGCTGGGGCACTGAAGCTTTCTTT. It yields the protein CASSYQGWGTEAFF.

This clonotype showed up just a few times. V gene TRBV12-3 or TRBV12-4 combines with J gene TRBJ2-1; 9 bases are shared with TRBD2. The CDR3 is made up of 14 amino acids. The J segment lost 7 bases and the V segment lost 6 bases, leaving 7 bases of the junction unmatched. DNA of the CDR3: TGTGCCAGCAGGACGGGAGCGGGGGGTAATGAGCAGTTCTTC. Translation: CASRTGAGGNEQFF.

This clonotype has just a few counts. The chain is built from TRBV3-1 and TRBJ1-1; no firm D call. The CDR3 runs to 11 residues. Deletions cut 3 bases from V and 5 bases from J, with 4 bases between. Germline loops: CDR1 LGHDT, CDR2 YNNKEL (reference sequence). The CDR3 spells CASSHETEAFF. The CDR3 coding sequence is TGTGCCAGCAGCCATGAGACTGAAGCTTTCTTT.

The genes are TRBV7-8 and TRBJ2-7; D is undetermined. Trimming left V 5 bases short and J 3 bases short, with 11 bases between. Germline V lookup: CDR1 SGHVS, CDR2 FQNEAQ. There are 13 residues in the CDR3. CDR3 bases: TGTGCCAGCAGCCATGGACCTTACTACGAGCAGTACTTC. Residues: CASSHGPYYEQYF.

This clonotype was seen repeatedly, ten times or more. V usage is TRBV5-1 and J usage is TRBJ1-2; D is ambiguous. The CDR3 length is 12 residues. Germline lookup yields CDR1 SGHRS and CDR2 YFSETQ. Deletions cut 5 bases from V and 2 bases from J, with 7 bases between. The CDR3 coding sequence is TGCGCCAGCAGGGTGGGGAACTATGGCTACACCTTC. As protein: CASRVGNYGYTF.

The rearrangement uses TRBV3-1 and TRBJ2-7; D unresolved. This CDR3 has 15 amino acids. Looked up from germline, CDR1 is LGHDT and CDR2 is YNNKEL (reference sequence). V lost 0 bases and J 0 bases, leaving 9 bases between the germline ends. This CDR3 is CASSQERFASYEQYF. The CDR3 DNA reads TGTGCCAGCAGCCAAGAAAGGTTCGCCTCCTACGAGCAGTACTTC.

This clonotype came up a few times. The CDR3 region has the DNA TGTGCCAGCAGCCGACAGAGATCCTACGAGCAGTACTTC. As protein: CASSRQRSYEQYF. The V gene is TRBV5-5, the J gene TRBJ2-7; D may be TRBD1 (5 bases). Germline values: CDR1 SGHKS, CDR2 YYEKEE (reference sequence). The CDR3 is 13 residues long. Deletions cut 4 bases from V and 1 base from J, with 9 bases between.

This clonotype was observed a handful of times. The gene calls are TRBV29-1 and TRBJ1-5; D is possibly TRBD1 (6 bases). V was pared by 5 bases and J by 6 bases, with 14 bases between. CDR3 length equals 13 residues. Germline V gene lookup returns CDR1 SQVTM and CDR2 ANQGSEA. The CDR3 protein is CSVRAGEGQPQHF. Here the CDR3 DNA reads TGCAGCGTTCGGGCAGGGGAGGGTCAGCCCCAGCATTTT.

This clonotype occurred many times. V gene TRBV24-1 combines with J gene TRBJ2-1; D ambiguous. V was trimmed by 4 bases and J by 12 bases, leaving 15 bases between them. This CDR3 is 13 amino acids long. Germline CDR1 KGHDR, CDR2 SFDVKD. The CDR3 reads CATSDALAGGQFF. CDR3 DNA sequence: TGTGCCACCAGTGACGCCTTAGCTGGCGGGCAGTTCTTC.

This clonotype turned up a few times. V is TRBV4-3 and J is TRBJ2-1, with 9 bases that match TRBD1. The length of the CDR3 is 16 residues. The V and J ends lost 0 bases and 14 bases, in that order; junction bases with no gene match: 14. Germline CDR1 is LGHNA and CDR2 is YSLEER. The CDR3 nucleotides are TGCGCCAGCAGCCAAGATTTGGGGACAGGGACAGTTGGGGAGTTCTTC. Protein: CASSQDLGTGTVGEFF.

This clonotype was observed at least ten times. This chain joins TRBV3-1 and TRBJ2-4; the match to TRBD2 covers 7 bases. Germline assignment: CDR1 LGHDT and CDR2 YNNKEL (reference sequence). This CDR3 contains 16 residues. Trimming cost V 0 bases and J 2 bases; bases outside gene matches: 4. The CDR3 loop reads CASSQDSGTTKNIQYF. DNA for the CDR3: TGTGCCAGCAGCCAAGATAGTGGGACTACCAAAAACATTCAGTACTTC. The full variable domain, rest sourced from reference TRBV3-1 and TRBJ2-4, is DTAVSQTPKYLVTQMGNDKSIKCEQNLGHDTMYWYKQDSKKFLKIMFSYNNKELIINETVPNRFSPKSPDKAHLNLHINSLELGDSAVYFCASSQDSGTTKNIQYFGAGTRLSVL.

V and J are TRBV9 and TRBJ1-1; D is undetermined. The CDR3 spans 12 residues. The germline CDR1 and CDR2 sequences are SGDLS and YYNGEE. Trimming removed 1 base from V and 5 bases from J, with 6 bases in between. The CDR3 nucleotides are TGTGCCAGCAGCGTATGGGCAACTGAAGCTTTCTTT. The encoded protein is CASSVWATEAFF.

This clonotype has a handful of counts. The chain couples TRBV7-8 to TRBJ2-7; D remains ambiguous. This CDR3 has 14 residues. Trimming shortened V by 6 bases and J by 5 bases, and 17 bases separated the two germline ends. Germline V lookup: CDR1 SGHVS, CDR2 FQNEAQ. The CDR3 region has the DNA TGTGCCAGCAGAATCGGGCGGACGGGCCACGAGCAGTACTTC. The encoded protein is CASRIGRTGHEQYF.

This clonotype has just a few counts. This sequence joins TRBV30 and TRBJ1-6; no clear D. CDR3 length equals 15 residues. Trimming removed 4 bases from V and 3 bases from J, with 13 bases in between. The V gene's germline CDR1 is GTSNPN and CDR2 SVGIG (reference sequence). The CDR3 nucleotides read TGTGCCTGGACCCCGACGGGAAACTATAATTCACCCCTCCACTTT. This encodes CAWTPTGNYNSPLHF.